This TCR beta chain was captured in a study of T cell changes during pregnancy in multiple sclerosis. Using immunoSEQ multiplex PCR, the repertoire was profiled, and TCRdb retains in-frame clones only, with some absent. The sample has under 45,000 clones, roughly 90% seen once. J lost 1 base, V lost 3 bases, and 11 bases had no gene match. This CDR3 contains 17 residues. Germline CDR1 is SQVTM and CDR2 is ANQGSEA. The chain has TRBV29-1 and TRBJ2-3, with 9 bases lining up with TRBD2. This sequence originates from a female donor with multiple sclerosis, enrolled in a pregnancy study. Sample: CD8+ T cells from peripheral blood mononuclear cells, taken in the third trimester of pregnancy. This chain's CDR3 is CSVEGGGAEYRTDTQYF. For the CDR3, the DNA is TGCAGCGTTGAGGGCGGGGGGGCTGAGTATCGCACAGATACGCAGTATTTT.